Listed here is a single T cell receptor beta chain. Its antigen remains undetermined. Nothing much larger sits one base from this clone, and base qualities are not available. These data are taken from a study of cytomegalovirus exposure and HLA in healthy donors (dated by TCRdb to about 2017). Broadly, across the study: A later analysis indicated that the 130 or so validation repertoires were generated on the platform also employed for the 700 or so repertoires of the first cohort. High-throughput TCR immunosequencing, statistical association of individual TCRs with disease status, and machine learning were combined to predict cytomegalovirus infection status. The study aimed to test whether signatures of past pathogen exposure could be identified by cataloging public T cell receptors. A separate validation cohort of roughly 130 different subjects was used in addition to the roughly 670-subject first cohort. General study outcomes and caveats: Of the cluster scores, approximately 95% were above 0 in a later analysis, which found that TCRs clustered in the first cohort also tended to co-occur in the 95 to 150 validation repertoires. In vitro tests confirmed that a few of the cytomegalovirus-associated TCR beta chains recognize cytomegalovirus antigens. The authors suggested that the approach could potentially be extended to other disease states and immunological phenotypes. Across donors, most TCR sequences were observed very rarely, whereas some public TCRs were present in many individuals. A later analysis lacked HLA typing for the validation cohort, so it scored co-occurrence in that cohort across all 120 or so repertoires. The classifier was reported to diagnose cytomegalovirus status with high specificity and sensitivity in both the original and validation cohorts. A total of fewer than 200 TCR beta chains were listed by the study as associated with cytomegalovirus.

The donors belonged to the validation cohort of over a hundred subjects, which was separate from the roughly 670-subject first cohort. Libraries were built with the immunoSEQ multiplex PCR assay. As for how the authors treated the data: A statistical classification framework was built for diagnosing cytomegalovirus status from the catalog of TCR beta chain sequences. The source is immuneACCESS, and TCRdb retained only in-frame sequences with V and J called. Part of the clones is not carried over; for the studies checked, unresolved V genes explain less than half of this, and the remainder is unexplained. V, J and clone size are taken as reported in that table, and D and trimming were inferred from the DNA itself. The sample table holds fewer than 250,000 clones, of which just under 90% were seen once. The ten largest make up 2% to 3% of the sample. The sample consisted of PBMCs. This clonotype was sampled from a man between 18 and 29 years old in good health and CMV-seronegative.

The sequenced DNA: TGCAGTGCTACAAGACTCTACGAGCAGTACTTC. Protein translation: CSATRLYEQYF. The chain employs TRBV20-1 and TRBJ2-7, with an unclear D gene assignment. The CDR3 starts with the cysteine, ends with the phenylalanine, and has 11 residues. Only the CDR3 portion is preserved as DNA: 33 bases, with reading frame beginning at the first base. V is reduced by 4 bases and J by 3 bases, leaving a spacing of 7 bases between them. Based on the germline V gene (reference sequence), the CDR1 and CDR2 sequences are DFQATT and SNEGSKA.